The entry below gives a single TCR beta chain sequence along with its context. The antigen it binds to is not known. No clone much larger than this one lies a single base away; base qualities are absent. Based on the germline V gene (reference sequence), the CDR1 and CDR2 sequences are DFQATT and SNEGSKA. The cysteine opens and the phenylalanine closes a CDR3 of 13 amino acids. Kept here is only the CDR3 DNA, which spans 39 bases and is read in frame from base 1. Cut back by 6 bases and 5 bases, the V and J ends lie 15 bases apart. Preparation of the library involved RACE. Reads for this sample came from a NextSeq 500. During library preparation, unique molecular identifiers were attached to individual cDNA molecules so that TCRs could be counted quantitatively and reproducibly. For every blood RNA sample, sequencing covered both the TCR alpha and TCR beta chains. In the authors' own workflow: A median of around 96,000 TCRs per sample was observed, with a range of about 23,224 to 700,000. The Decombinator software suite was used to annotate V, J and CDR3 in the TCR reads. Every sample was subsampled to the same number of TCRs (28,000) for the PS versus PT1 abundance plots. TCRs were defined as expanded if absent before sensitization and observed at least eight times at the 2-week time point. TCRdb applied fastp at Q25 and MiXCR to the public reads, then kept only in-frame beta chains. Rows with a matching CDR3 protein are joined into one entry that keeps the most common DNA and genes. These V and J calls are TCRdb output, not the study's own analysis. This sample is represented by 120,000 or so distinct CDR3 sequences; roughly 12% of them were singletons. The ten top clones hold more than 2% of the sample.

The data derive from a study of human T cells and chemical hapten exposure (dated by TCRdb to the early 2020s). Some background on the complete study: For sensitization, 2% DPC in acetone was applied to a roughly 2 cm by roughly 2 cm area of upper inner arm skin. Most of the patients in the cohort were female, and the cohort covered alopecia areata with under or over 50% scalp involvement, alopecia totalis and alopecia universalis. Throughout the approximately 26-week study period, patients were also given weekly therapeutic DPC doses on the scalp. Libraries were combined into a pool for sequencing, and differences in TCR yield between samples came mainly from small differences in library volumes within the pool. In alopecia patients, the study followed how the peripheral blood TCR repertoire changed in vivo over primary and secondary sensitization to diphenylcyclopropenone (DPC), a hapten. Blood was sampled from patients pre-sensitization (week 0) and at 2, 6 and about 24 weeks after DPC sensitization. Patch testing on the upper back used Finn chambers containing 0.01% DPC, with scoring done after 6 days according to International Contact Dermatitis Research Group standards. Blood for TCR sequencing was provided by twenty-nine alopecia patients at one to four time points (pre-sensitization, 2, 6 and 24 weeks). Results the study describes overall, beyond this receptor: Significantly more large CDR3 similarity clusters were formed by expanded TCRs than by pre-sensitization or healthy control sets, consistent with antigen-driven responses. After repeated subsampling, the strength of the expansion versus patch-test correlation and the threshold at which it became significant changed. Because every patient had alopecia, a presumed autoimmune disease, the patients' immune response might differ from that of healthy individuals. A positive correlation was found between the number of PT1 expanded TCRs and patch test score, with significance reached at thresholds 8, 16 and 32 but not 4. The number of TCRs above 1 in 1000 frequency did not change with DPC sensitization; there was no evidence of global repertoire structure alterations.

This specimen's time point label, interpreted: patch test 3, about 24 weeks after DPC sensitization. The treatment or condition label on this specimen signifies: therapeutic diphenylcyclopropenone sensitization with weekly scalp DPC. Blood at each patch-test visit was drawn before the patch test was applied. Patients were eligible if aged 18 to 70, diagnosed with alopecia and judged suitable for DPC therapy, and pregnant patients were excluded. Total RNA was extracted from unfractionated whole blood that had been collected in Tempus Blood RNA tubes. The sequence is built from TRBV20-1 and TRBJ2-3; D gene: possibly TRBD1, on 5 matching bases. The sample in question was whole blood, obtained in connection with sensitization to the hapten diphenylcyclopropenone (DPC). The TCR comes from a woman aged 45-60 years with alopecia areata. Some clones in this sample may be carry-over from other donors' samples. The CDR3 region reads CSAISGSGDTQYF. The nucleotide sequence reads TGCAGTGCCATCTCAGGGTCCGGAGATACGCAGTATTTT.